The clone carrying this TCR beta chain was seen only a few times. The antigen is unknown. The CDR3 runs 16 residues. The J segment lost 7 bases and the V segment lost 1 base, leaving 12 bases of the junction unmatched. From germline, CDR1 is DFQATT and CDR2 SNEGSKA (reference sequence). This sample stems from a study of T-cell memory formation after mild COVID-19. The overall study: Clusters were largely donor specific.

Sample barcodes and UMIs were carried by the TCR alpha and TCR beta cDNA libraries that 5'RACE generated with constant-segment primers. TCRdb itself ran the 5' RACE reads through MiXCR, one entry per CDR3 protein. The sample includes roughly 190,000 distinct CDR3 sequences, 27% seen only once; the top ten take over 10%. Findings of the study overall: Among clones contracting day 15 to 85, CD4/CD8 was balanced, whereas later expanders leaned CD4+. For contracting clones, CD4+ ones sat mainly in CM and EM, CD8+ in EMRA.

The receptor comes from an adult woman who had mild COVID-19 (a few samples of this study predate the infection). Cell type and time point are not known. V and J are TRBV20-1 and TRBJ2-2; 7 nucleotides align to TRBD1. The sample comprised PBMCs or a T cell subset sorted from them (not recorded which). The CDR3 loop is CSARAAGQGDVGELFF. The CDR3 DNA follows: TGCAGTGCTAGAGCGGCAGGGCAGGGGGACGTCGGGGAGCTGTTTTTT.